The 21 T cell receptor beta chains given below trace back to one sample, sequenced in a study of T cells in Graves' hyperthyroidism and ophthalmopathy. RNA transcripts served as the template for amplifying TCR beta CDR3 regions. TCR CDR3 underwent first-round RT-PCR with the HTBI primer set. TCRdb reprocessed the multiplex PCR reads with MiXCR, giving one entry per CDR3 protein. The sample lists a few hundred thousand distinct CDR3 sequences; roughly a sixth were seen once. The sequenced sample consisted of blood. These receptors were collected from a woman between 25 and 40 years old with Graves' ophthalmopathy.

This clonotype has a handful of counts. V and J are TRBV5-1 and TRBJ1-2, with D tentatively TRBD1 (5 bases). The germline V gene encodes CDR1 SGHRS and CDR2 YFSETQ. V was cut by 6 bases and J by 0 bases, with 15 bases left in between. The CDR3 has 15 amino acids. The CDR3 DNA reads TGCGCCAGCAACCCGGCCGGGGCTCCTAACTATGGCTACACCTTC. The encoded protein is CASNPAGAPNYGYTF.

This clonotype was found a few times. This may be a read error, as it is one base from a much larger clone. The chain joins TRBV6-2 or TRBV6-3 to TRBJ2-1; TRBD2 aligns across 15 bases. The DNA matches TRBJ2-7 better at its end, which makes the J call doubtful. CDR3 size: 19 residues. Germline V gene data show CDR1 as MNHEY and CDR2 as SVGEGT. The CDR3 is CASSYSGLAGGRSYNEQYF. CDR3 nucleotide sequence: TGTGCCAGCAGTTACTCAGGACTAGCGGGAGGGCGCTCCTACAATGAGCAGTACTTC.

This clonotype was counted many times. The chain is built from TRBV6-6 and TRBJ1-2; D remains ambiguous. The CDR3 has 14 amino acids. V gave up 2 bases and J gave up 4 bases, with 11 bases separating them. Germline CDR1 and CDR2: MNHNY and SVGAGI (reference sequence). The CDR3 nucleotides read TGTGCCAGCAGTTACGACGCGGGTCTCTATGGCTACACCTTC. Translation gives CASSYDAGLYGYTF.

This clonotype was seen ten or more times. The chain couples TRBV7-2 to TRBJ2-2, with D perhaps TRBD2 (6 bases). Trimming removed 4 bases from V and 8 bases from J, with 20 bases in between. This CDR3 has 16 residues. CDR1 is SGHTA and CDR2 is FQGNSA in the germline V gene. DNA for the CDR3: TGTGCCAGCAGCTCTATGGGGGGACTGGGTGCGGGGGAGCTGTTTTTT. It specifies CASSSMGGLGAGELFF.

The J gene is TRBJ2-7, the V gene TRBV29-1; D may be TRBD2 (6 bases). Per germline, CDR1 SQVTM and CDR2 ANQGSEA. The CDR3 has 15 residues. V lost 5 bases, J lost 6 bases, and 23 bases lay in between. Written as DNA, the CDR3 is TGCAGCGTTCTGAAACGGGAGATGAAGAACGGCGAGCAGTACTTC. Protein product: CSVLKREMKNGEQYF.

For this clonotype: A single base separates this from a much larger clone, so it may be a read error. The chain carries TRBV18 and TRBJ1-5; the match to TRBD1 covers 9 bases. Germline loops: CDR1 KGHSH, CDR2 LQKENI. The CDR3 loop spans 15 amino acids. The CDR3 DNA follows: TGTCCCAGCTCACAGGGACAGGGCGTCAATCAGCCCCAGCATTTT. Translated, it gives CPSSQGQGVNQPQHF. Full variable domain (outside the CDR3, taken from reference TRBV18 and TRBJ1-5): NAGVMQNPRHLVRRRGQEARLRCSPMKGHSHVYWYRQLPEEGLKFMVYLQKENIIDESGMPKERFSAEFPKEGPSILRIQQVVRGDSAAYFCPSSQGQGVNQPQHFGDGTRLSIL.

This clonotype was recorded a few times. The chain is built from TRBV20-1 and TRBJ2-3; D remains unclear. Trimming removed 8 bases at V and 2 bases at J, with 20 bases between. Germline CDR1 reads DFQATT; CDR2 reads SNEGSKA (reference sequence). The CDR3 extends over 15 amino acids. CDR3 DNA: TGCAGTACTCGTAGGCTGCAAAGGTACACAGATACGCAGTATTTT. This translates into CSTRRLQRYTDTQYF.

The chain is built from TRBV19 and TRBJ2-1; D uncertain. With 5 bases removed from V and 3 bases from J, the gap between germline ends came to 11 bases. The CDR3 extends over 14 amino acids. Germline V gene lookup returns CDR1 LNHDA and CDR2 SQIVND (reference sequence). The CDR3 DNA sequence: TGTGCCAGTAGTCTGCAAATATTCTACAATGAGCAGTTCTTC. Its protein product is CASSLQIFYNEQFF.

In this sample, this clonotype turned up many times. The chain recombines TRBV7-3 with TRBJ2-1; 8 bases agree with TRBD2. The CDR3 is 15 amino acids. Trimming removed 1 base from V and 9 bases from J; junction bases left unmatched: 8. Germline V gene sequence: CDR1 SGHTA, CDR2 FQGTGA. The chain's CDR3 is CASSLRAGDGSEQFF. The CDR3 nucleotides read TGTGCCAGCAGCTTAAGAGCGGGAGACGGAAGTGAGCAGTTCTTC.

This clonotype was recorded a few times. The gene calls are TRBV19 and TRBJ1-1; D might be TRBD1 (5 bases). The CDR3 covers 15 residues. Trimming took 5 bases from V and 5 from J, leaving 18 bases between them. Germline V gene lookup returns CDR1 LNHDA and CDR2 SQIVND (reference sequence). This CDR3 is CASSPPGGWRTEAFF. The CDR3 DNA follows: TGTGCCAGTAGTCCACCGGGGGGGTGGAGGACTGAAGCTTTCTTT. The variable domain in full, completed from reference TRBV19 and TRBJ1-1, reads DGGITQSPKYLFRKEGQNVTLSCEQNLNHDAMYWYRQDPGQGLRLIYYSQIVNDFQKGDIAEGYSVSREKKESFPLTVTSAQKNPTAFYLCASSPPGGWRTEAFFGQGTRLTVV.

This clonotype was seen only a few times. The V and J genes are TRBV3-1 and TRBJ2-7; 13 nucleotides agree with TRBD2. Trimming at V came to 4 bases and at J to 2 bases, leaving 5 bases not matched to a gene. The germline CDR1 and CDR2 sequences are LGHDT and YNNKEL (reference sequence). The CDR3 runs to 16 residues. CDR3 sequence: CASSRRLAGGTYEQYF. For the CDR3, the DNA is TGTGCCAGCAGCCGACGACTAGCGGGAGGCACCTACGAGCAGTACTTC.

This clonotype has at least ten counts. This chain connects TRBV6-2 or TRBV6-3 to TRBJ1-2, with D possibly TRBD1 on 5 matching bases. The length of the CDR3 is 15 residues. Germline V gene sequence: CDR1 MNHEY, CDR2 SVGEGT. V was pared by 5 bases and J by 2 bases, with 15 bases between. The DNA for the CDR3 is TGTGCCAGCAGTGATCTCGGGGGTGGCAACTATGGCTACACCTTC. It codes for CASSDLGGGNYGYTF.

The genes are TRBV15 and TRBJ1-1; TRBD1 is a possible D gene (6 bases). Germline V lookup: CDR1 LNHNV, CDR2 YYDKDF (reference sequence). Trimming removed 8 bases from V and 1 base from J, with 17 bases in between. This CDR3 has 15 amino acids. The CDR3 nucleotides are TGTGCCACCGGGGTGGAAAGGACAGCGAACACTGAAGCTTTCTTT. This translates into CATGVERTANTEAFF.

Concerning this clonotype: Compared with germline, one end of the junction differs, possibly owing to a read error. The chain combines TRBV5-4 with TRBJ2-7; the D is unclear. Germline V gene sequence: CDR1 SGHNT, CDR2 YYREEE (reference sequence). The CDR3 extends over 13 amino acids. CDR3 loop: CVSSSAASYEQYF. The CDR3 nucleotides read TGTGTCAGCAGCTCGGCAGCCTCCTACGAGCAGTACTTC.

At least ten counts were recorded for this clonotype. V usage is TRBV7-9 and J usage is TRBJ1-1, with a tentative D call TRBD1 (6 bases). The germline CDR1 and CDR2 sequences are SEHNR and FQNEAQ (reference sequence). This CDR3 spans 14 amino acids. Between the trimmed V and J ends, which lost 4 bases and 1 base, there was a span of 10 bases. CDR3 protein: CASSSRTENTEAFF. The CDR3 nucleotides are TGTGCCAGCAGCTCCCGGACAGAGAACACTGAAGCTTTCTTT.

The J gene is TRBJ1-4, the V gene TRBV19; D is perhaps TRBD1 (5 bases). Germline V CDR1 and CDR2: LNHDA, SQIVND (reference sequence). The CDR3 runs to 15 residues. The ends were cut back, 10 bases at V and 1 base at J, with 16 bases in the middle. The CDR3 spells CATTQRGGTNEKLFF. The CDR3 nucleotides are TGTGCCACCACCCAGAGGGGTGGAACTAATGAAAAACTGTTTTTT. Supplemented by reference TRBV19 and TRBJ1-4, the full variable domain reads DGGITQSPKYLFRKEGQNVTLSCEQNLNHDAMYWYRQDPGQGLRLIYYSQIVNDFQKGDIAEGYSVSREKKESFPLTVTSAQKNPTAFYLCATTQRGGTNEKLFFGSGTQLSVL.

This clonotype was seen repeatedly, ten times or more. This chain links TRBV18 with TRBJ2-3; maybe TRBD2 (6 bases). Germline-derived CDR1 and CDR2 are KGHSH and LQKENI. The CDR3 has 16 amino acids. Trimming removed 0 bases from V and 0 bases from J, with 10 bases in between. In DNA form, the CDR3 reads TGTGCCAGCTCACCACCGCTAGCGTCTAGCACAGATACGCAGTATTTT. Encoded protein: CASSPPLASSTDTQYF.

Only a few counts were recorded for this clonotype. The rearrangement joins TRBV7-9 to TRBJ2-1; 8 nucleotides line up with TRBD2. With 5 bases clipped from V and 3 bases from J, the junction kept 3 bases outside the gene matches. The V gene's germline CDR1 is SEHNR and CDR2 FQNEAQ (reference sequence). This CDR3 is built from 14 residues. CDR3 region: CASSRSGGYNEQFF. The DNA of the CDR3 is TGTGCCAGCAGCCGCAGCGGGGGCTACAATGAGCAGTTCTTC.

This clonotype was observed at least ten times. The chain uses TRBV28 and TRBJ2-3; 9 bases line up with TRBD2. The trim removed 3 bases at V and 2 bases at J, leaving 6 bases unmatched. The germline V gene has CDR1 MDHEN and CDR2 SYDVKM. The CDR3 contains 16 residues. CDR3 in amino acids: CASSLGLAGITDTQYF. Written as DNA, the CDR3 is TGTGCCAGCAGTTTGGGGCTAGCGGGAATCACAGATACGCAGTATTTT.

This clonotype was counted ten times or more. The rearrangement joins TRBV20-1 to TRBJ1-5; 10 bases line up with TRBD1. Germline trimming cut 5 bases from V and 6 bases from J; bases unmatched to any gene: 13. This CDR3 contains 16 residues. Germline-derived CDR1 and CDR2 are DFQATT and SNEGSKA (reference sequence). Here the CDR3 reads CSAPAMTGGRSQPQHF. Written as DNA, the CDR3 is TGCAGTGCTCCAGCCATGACAGGGGGCAGGAGTCAGCCCCAGCATTTT.

This clonotype showed up many times. This CDR3 reads CASSSLDTEAFF. The DNA of the CDR3 is TGTGCCAGCAGCTCTTTGGACACTGAAGCTTTCTTT. This chain uses TRBV7-9 with TRBJ1-1, with D hard to call. CDR3 length: 12 amino acids. The V end was cut by 4 bases, the J end by 3 bases, with 6 bases between. Germline lookup yields CDR1 SEHNR and CDR2 FQNEAQ (reference sequence).